The sequence of this T cell receptor (beta chain) was determined in a study of graft-versus-host responses after intestinal transplantation. The germline V and J ends were trimmed by 4 bases and 5 bases, with 11 bases remaining between them. This CDR3 contains 13 residues. Germline V CDR1 and CDR2: SNHLY, FYNNEI. Intraepithelial and lamina propria lymphocytes were released after the graft tissue was processed. Only in-frame clones appear in the TCRdb table, and some are missing; sequencing was by immunoSEQ multiplex PCR. The sample has approximately 17,000 clones; 83% are singletons. Sequencing used ileum tissue, obtained roughly 600 days after intestinal transplantation. This rearrangement joins TRBV2 to TRBJ2-5; D is uncertain. This TCR was recovered from a human patient who received an intestinal transplant, so some T cells may come from the graft donor. Written as DNA, the CDR3 is TGTGCCAGCAGTGGGGAAGTCTGGGAGACCCAGTACTTC. This encodes CASSGEVWETQYF.